The entry below gives a single TCR beta chain sequence along with its context. Its antigen is undetermined. These data belong to a study of cytomegalovirus exposure and HLA in healthy donors. Study conclusions and caveats: There were some V segments, including TRBV6-2 and TRBV6-3, excluded as indistinguishable. Generally TCR sequences proved uncommon, though certain public TCRs appeared in numerous donors. Reported results showed that the classifier diagnosed cytomegalovirus status with high specificity and sensitivity. An observed cluster of highly shared sequence variants was recorded as a likely sequencing artifact.

CDR1 is SEHNR, CDR2 FQNEAQ, per germline (reference sequence). This CDR3 has 12 amino acids. Trimming removed 11 bases at V and 1 base at J, with 11 bases between. The PCR made use of 60 Vbeta and 13 Jbeta primers. Profiled with immunoSEQ multiplex PCR; TCRdb holds only in-frame clones, not every one. With 150,000 to 200,000 clones in the sample, the ten largest clones hold approximately 6.9%. The chain employs TRBV7-9 and TRBJ1-1; no clear D gene. The specimen was PBMCs. The sequence derives from a man between 25 and 39 years old in good health and CMV-seronegative. The CDR3 reads CAGQKENTEAFF. The CDR3 DNA follows: TGTGCCGGCCAGAAAGAGAACACTGAAGCTTTCTTT.